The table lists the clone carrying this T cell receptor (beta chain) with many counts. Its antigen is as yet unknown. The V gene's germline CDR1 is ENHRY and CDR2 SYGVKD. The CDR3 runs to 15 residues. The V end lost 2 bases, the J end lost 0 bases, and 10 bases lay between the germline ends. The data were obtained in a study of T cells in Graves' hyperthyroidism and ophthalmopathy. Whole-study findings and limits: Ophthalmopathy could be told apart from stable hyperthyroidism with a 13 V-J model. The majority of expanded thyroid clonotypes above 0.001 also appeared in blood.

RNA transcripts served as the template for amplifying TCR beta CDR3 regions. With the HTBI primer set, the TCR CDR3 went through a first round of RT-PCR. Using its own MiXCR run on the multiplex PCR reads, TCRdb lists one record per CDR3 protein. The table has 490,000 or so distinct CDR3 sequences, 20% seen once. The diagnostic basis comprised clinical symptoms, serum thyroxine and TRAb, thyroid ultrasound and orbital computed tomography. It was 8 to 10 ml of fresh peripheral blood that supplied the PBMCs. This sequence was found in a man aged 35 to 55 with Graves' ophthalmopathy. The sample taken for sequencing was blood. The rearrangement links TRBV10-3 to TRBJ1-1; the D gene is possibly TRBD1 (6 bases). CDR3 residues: CAISEGDIMNTEAFF. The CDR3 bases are TGTGCCATCAGTGAGGGGGACATAATGAACACTGAAGCTTTCTTT.